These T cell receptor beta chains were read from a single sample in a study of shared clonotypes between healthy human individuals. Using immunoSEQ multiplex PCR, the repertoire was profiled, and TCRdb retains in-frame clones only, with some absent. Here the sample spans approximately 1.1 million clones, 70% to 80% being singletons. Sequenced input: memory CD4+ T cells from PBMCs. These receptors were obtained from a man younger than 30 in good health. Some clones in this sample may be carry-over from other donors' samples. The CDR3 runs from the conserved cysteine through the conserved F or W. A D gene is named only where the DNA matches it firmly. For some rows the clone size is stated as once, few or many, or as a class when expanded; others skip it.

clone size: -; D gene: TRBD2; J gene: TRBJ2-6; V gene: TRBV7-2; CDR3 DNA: TGTGCCAGCAGCTCCTGGGCGGGGGCTGGGGCCAACGTCCTGACTTTC; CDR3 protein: CASSSWAGAGANVLTF
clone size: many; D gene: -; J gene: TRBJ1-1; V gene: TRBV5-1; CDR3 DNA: TGCGCCAGCAGCTTGGCCGGCTGGGGAGCTTTCTTT; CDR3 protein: CASSLAGWGAFF
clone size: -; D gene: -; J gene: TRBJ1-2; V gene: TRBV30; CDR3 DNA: TGTGCCTGGAGGCGAGCTGGGGTATACGGCTACACCTTC; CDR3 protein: CAWRRAGVYGYTF
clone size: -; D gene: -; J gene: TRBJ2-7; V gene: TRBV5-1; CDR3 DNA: TGCGCCAGCAGCTTCGGGGGGACAAGCTCCTACGAGCAGTACTTC; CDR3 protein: CASSFGGTSSYEQYF
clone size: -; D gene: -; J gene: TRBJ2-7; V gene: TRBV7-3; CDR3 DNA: TGTGCCAGCAGCCGAACAGGGAGCGACGAGCAGTACTTC; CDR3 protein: CASSRTGSDEQYF
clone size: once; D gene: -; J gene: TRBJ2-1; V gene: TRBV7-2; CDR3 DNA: TGTGCCAGCAGCCCAGTGGGGCCGGGACAGCAGTTCTTC; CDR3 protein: CASSPVGPGQQFF
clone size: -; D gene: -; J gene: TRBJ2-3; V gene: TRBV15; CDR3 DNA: TGTGCCACCAGCCTTCTAGCGTCGACGCAGTATTTT; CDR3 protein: CATSLLASTQYF
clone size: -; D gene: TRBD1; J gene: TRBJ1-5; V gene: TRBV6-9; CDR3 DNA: TGTGCCAGCAGTTCCCAACCACAGGGGGAGAATCAGCCCCAGCATTTT; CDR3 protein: CASSSQPQGENQPQHF
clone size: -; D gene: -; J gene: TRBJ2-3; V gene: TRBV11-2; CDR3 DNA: TGTGCCAGCAGCTTAGGACAGGTTACAGATACGCAGTATTTT; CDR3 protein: CASSLGQVTDTQYF
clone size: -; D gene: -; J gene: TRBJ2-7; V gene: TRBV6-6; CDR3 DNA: TGTGCCAGCCGCCGACCGGGCAGGGGCGGAGTAGAGCAGTACTTC; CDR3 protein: CASRRPGRGGVEQYF